Listed here are 12 T cell receptor beta chains from one sample, sequenced in a study of T-cell memory formation after mild COVID-19. One entry per CDR3 protein, called by TCRdb with MiXCR from the 5' RACE reads. Of under 600,000 distinct CDR3 sequences listed, 20% to 25% are singletons. Sequencing was done on a sample of PBMCs or a T cell subset sorted from them (not recorded which). These receptors all stem from an adult woman who had mild COVID-19 (a few samples of this study predate the infection). Cell type and time point are not known.

The CDR3 sequence is CASSQAAPNTEAFF. The CDR3 DNA reads TGCGCCAGCAGCCAAGCAGCACCGAACACTGAAGCTTTCTTT. The chain employs TRBV4-1 and TRBJ1-1; D call uncertain. Germline lookup yields CDR1 MGHRA and CDR2 YSYEKL. The CDR3 is 14 amino acids. Trimming stripped 1 base from V and 1 base from J, with 7 bases between.

The chain recombines TRBV12-3 or TRBV12-4 with TRBJ1-1, with no clear D. The V gene lost 1 base and the J gene lost 5 bases, with 11 bases spanning the gap. This CDR3 contains 14 residues. In DNA form, the CDR3 reads TGTGCCAGCAGTTTAGGAGGTGGTGTAACTGAAGCTTTCTTT. Protein: CASSLGGGVTEAFF.

This clonotype has ten or more counts. V gene TRBV7-9 combines with J gene TRBJ2-7, with 10 positions matching TRBD2. Germline V gene lookup returns CDR1 SEHNR and CDR2 FQNEAQ (reference sequence). V was clipped by 3 bases and J by 2 bases; unmatched bases: 10. The CDR3 runs to 17 residues. The CDR3 region is CASSFDQVAGGPYEQYF. The CDR3 coding sequence is TGTGCCAGCAGCTTTGATCAGGTAGCGGGAGGACCCTACGAGCAGTACTTC.

The table lists this clonotype with a few counts. The rearrangement joins TRBV7-6 to TRBJ1-2; weak D call: TRBD1 (5 bases). V dropped 8 bases and J dropped 6 bases, with 16 bases sitting between them. Per the germline V gene, CDR1 is SGHVS and CDR2 is FNYEAQ. The CDR3 has 13 residues. The CDR3 reads CASGDQGVNGYTF. The CDR3 bases are TGTGCCAGCGGGGACCAGGGTGTTAATGGCTACACCTTC.

This clonotype was counted a few times. Germline and junction disagree at one end, which may indicate a read error. The rearrangement uses TRBV12-3 or TRBV12-4 and TRBJ2-5; D ambiguous. There are 11 residues in the CDR3. The CDR3 loop reads CASSFGVSFDF. The CDR3, as DNA: TGTGCCAGCAGTTTTGGTGTATCATTCGACTTC.

This clonotype was counted at least ten times. The chain carries TRBV30 and TRBJ2-3, with D hard to call. The CDR3 extends over 12 amino acids. Trimming took 4 bases from V and 4 from J, leaving 9 bases between them. Germline CDR1 is GTSNPN and CDR2 is SVGIG (reference sequence). The CDR3 sequence is CAWTSTADTQYF. CDR3 DNA sequence: TGTGCCTGGACCTCAACCGCAGATACGCAGTATTTT.

In this sample, this clonotype turned up a few times. This chain links TRBV3-1 with TRBJ2-7, with TRBD2 identical over 11 bases. The germline V gene encodes CDR1 LGHDT and CDR2 YNNKEL (reference sequence). This CDR3 is 16 amino acids long. After removal of 6 bases from V and 1 base from J, the junction contained 8 bases not matched to a gene. The CDR3 region is CASRESGLAGSYEQYF. The CDR3 bases are TGTGCCAGCAGAGAATCCGGACTAGCGGGTTCCTACGAGCAGTACTTC.

Points on this clonotype: The final CDR3 position lacks the conserved phenylalanine or tryptophan, pointing to a likely read error. V usage is TRBV6-2 or TRBV6-3 and J usage is TRBJ2-7, with 8 bases identical to TRBD1. The J segment lost 1 base and the V segment lost 2 bases, leaving 10 bases of the junction unmatched. The CDR3 runs 17 residues. From germline, CDR1 is MNHEY and CDR2 SVGEGT. The CDR3 protein is CASSYGPGQDLSYEQYL. CDR3 sequence (DNA): TGTGCCAGCAGTTACGGGCCGGGACAGGACTTATCCTACGAGCAGTACTTA.

The chain links TRBV6-5 to TRBJ1-1; possibly TRBD1 for D (6 bases). The CDR3 sequence is 15 residues long. Trimming left V 5 bases short and J 11 bases short, with 24 bases between. Germline values: CDR1 MNHEY, CDR2 SVGAGI. The CDR3 sequence: CASSRGGARLSRAFF. DNA for the CDR3: TGTGCCAGCAGTCGGGGGGGGGCCCGCTTGAGTAGGGCTTTCTTT.

V usage is TRBV6-6 and J usage is TRBJ2-1, with D uncertain. Germline CDR1 is MNHNY and CDR2 is SVGAGI (reference sequence). V was shortened by 7 bases and J by 5 bases, with 24 bases between the two germline ends. The CDR3 runs to 17 residues. CDR3 protein: CASIHRAIGPQDNEQFF. The CDR3, as DNA: TGTGCCAGCATCCATCGGGCCATTGGGCCCCAGGACAATGAGCAGTTCTTC.

A few counts support this clonotype. The chain carries TRBV6-2 or TRBV6-3 and TRBJ2-2; perhaps D is TRBD1 or TRBD2 (5 bases each). Germline CDR1 is MNHEY and CDR2 is SVGEGT. V lost 6 bases and J 6 bases, leaving 11 bases between the germline ends. CDR3 length equals 13 residues. CDR3 nucleotides: TGTGCCAGCAGATGGGACGCGGCCGGGGAGCTGTTTTTT. Translated: CASRWDAAGELFF.

The sample holds a few counts of this clonotype. The chain uses TRBV7-2 and TRBJ2-3; TRBD2 agrees at 7 bases. In germline, CDR1 is SGHTA, CDR2 FQGNSA. The J segment lost 4 bases and the V segment lost 0 bases, leaving 10 bases of the junction unmatched. This CDR3 is built from 17 residues. The CDR3 coding sequence is TGTGCCAGCAGCTTAGCGCGTTTGCGGGAGACTGCAGATACGCAGTATTTT. As protein: CASSLARLRETADTQYF. The whole variable domain, filled in from reference TRBV7-2 and TRBJ2-3, reads GAGVSQSPSNKVTEKGKDVELRCDPISGHTALYWYRQSLGQGLEFLIYFQGNSAPDKSGLPSDRFSAERTGGSVSTLTIQRTQQEDSAVYLCASSLARLRETADTQYFGPGTRLTVL.